These 31 T cell receptor delta chains were sequenced from one sample in a study of gamma-delta T cells after stem cell transplantation. TCRdb reran clone calling via CATT on the RT-PCR reads. The sample shows roughly 4,700 delta-chain clones, 1.5% to 2.5% of them seen only once. The specimen sequenced was gamma-delta T cells. Receptors were obtained from a human donor. It is not recorded whose cells these are; they may come from a transplant donor.

A note on this clone: A far larger clone differs by one base, so this is likely a read error. Other DNA sequences in this specimen translate into the identical CDR3. This sequence joins TRDV2 and TRDJ1; tentatively, D is TRDD2 or TRDD3 (5 bases each). Germline V CDR1 and CDR2: GEAIGNYY, EKD. This CDR3 contains 22 residues. The CDR3: CACDPLPNLLGRTLGNTDKLIF. CDR3 nucleotides: TGTGCCTGTGACCCGCTTCCAAATCTGCTGGGTCGAACCCTTGGGAACACCGATAAACTGATCTTT.

This clone was observed at least ten times. This likely traces to a read error, being one base from a far larger clone. J is TRDJ1 and V is TRDV2, with 9 bases matching TRDD3. The CDR3 is made up of 14 amino acids. The trim removed 5 bases at V and 3 bases at J, leaving 6 bases unmatched. CDR1 is GEAIGNYY, CDR2 EKD, per germline. The chain's CDR3 is CACGRLGESDKLIF. The CDR3 nucleotides are TGTGCCTGTGGCCGACTGGGGGAGTCCGATAAACTCATCTTT.

On this clone itself: The protein that TCRdb holds for this DNA derives from a much larger clone and differs from the translated DNA at residue 12, which likely indicates a read error; the protein shown here is translated from the DNA. V is TRDV2 and J is TRDJ1, with TRDD3 identical over 12 bases. The J segment lost 9 bases and the V segment lost 3 bases, leaving 16 bases of the junction unmatched. CDR3 length equals 17 residues. Germline lookup yields CDR1 GEAIGNYY and CDR2 EKD. CDR3 in DNA: TGTGCCTGTGACTCGGTACTGGGGGATACATCGAGCGGAGAACTCATCTTT. It specifies CACDSVLGDTSSGELIF.

The gene calls are TRDV2 and TRDJ1; D is ambiguous. Germline CDR1 reads GEAIGNYY; CDR2 reads EKD. The CDR3 covers 15 residues. V gave up 0 bases and J gave up 4 bases, with 14 bases separating them. In DNA, the CDR3 is TGTGCCTGTGACACCTTAGAGACCTTTCACGATAAACTCATCTTT. Its protein product is CACDTLETFHDKLIF.

The table lists this clone with a few counts. The translation of this DNA and the TCRdb protein of a much larger clone differ at residue 5, probably owing to a read error; the protein shown here is translated from the DNA. The V gene is TRDV2, the J gene TRDJ3; possibly TRDD3 for D (5 bases). The CDR3 runs to 18 residues. The germline CDR1 and CDR2 sequences are GEAIGNYY and EKD. The V end lost 3 bases, the J end lost 0 bases, and 14 bases lay between the germline ends. The DNA of the CDR3 is TGTGCCTGTGACGCCGGCTGGGTTAGCTCCTGGGACACCCGACAGATGTTTTTC. It is translated as CACDAGWVSSWDTRQMFF.

This clone is deemed medium-sized. The V call is TRDV2, the J call TRDJ1, with TRDD3 matching 8 bases. Germline values: CDR1 GEAIGNYY, CDR2 EKD. There are 16 residues in the CDR3. The trim removed 4 bases at V and 0 bases at J, leaving 9 bases unmatched. CDR3 in DNA: TGTGCCTGTGAGTATCTGGGGGACTTAAACACCGATAAACTCATCTTT. Its translation is CACEYLGDLNTDKLIF.

Notes on this clone: The protein in TCRdb stems from a much larger clone and differs at residue 8 from this DNA's translation, likely a read error; here the protein is translated from the DNA. The J gene is TRDJ1, the V gene TRDV2; the D gene is possibly TRDD3 (6 bases). CDR1 and CDR2 from the germline V gene are GEAIGNYY and EKD. This CDR3 is built from 19 residues. V gave up 1 base and J gave up 3 bases, with 26 bases separating them. The CDR3 reads CACDTLLATRGSRPDKLIF. The CDR3 DNA is TGTGCCTGTGACACTCTGCTTGCAACCCGGGGATCTCGTCCCGATAAACTCATCTTT.

V usage is TRDV2 and J usage is TRDJ1; 9 nucleotides align to TRDD3. Germline trimming cut 1 base from V and 1 base from J; bases unmatched to any gene: 12. Germline V gives CDR1 GEAIGNYY, CDR2 EKD. The CDR3 runs to 18 residues. CDR3 DNA sequence: TGTGCCTGTGACACGGTCTATGGGGGGGATACCCCCACCGATAAACTCATCTTT. This translates into CACDTVYGGDTPTDKLIF.

About this clone itself: The likely explanation is a read error, given a far larger clone one base away. The identical CDR3 is also encoded by other nucleotide sequences in the sample. This sequence joins TRDV2 and TRDJ1; D is perhaps TRDD2 or TRDD3 (5 bases each). Trimming took 3 bases from V and 0 from J, leaving 34 bases between them. This CDR3 has 22 amino acids. Germline values: CDR1 GEAIGNYY, CDR2 EKD. CDR3 protein: CACDPLPNLLGRTLGNTDKLIF. The DNA for the CDR3 is TGTGCCTGTGACCCGCTTCCAAATCTGCTGGGTCGGACCCTTGGGAACACCGATAAACTCATCTTT.

This clone is judged large. At the DNA level, this CDR3 is encoded by other sequences in the same sample as well. The chain has TRDV2 and TRDJ1; 10 nucleotides align to TRDD3. V lost 4 bases, J lost 1 base, and 17 bases stayed unmatched. The length of the CDR3 is 19 residues. Germline-derived CDR1 and CDR2 are GEAIGNYY and EKD. The DNA of the CDR3 is TGTGCCTGTGAAAACCTGGGGGATAAGCGAGTGCAGGCCACCGATAAACTCATCTTT. It translates to CACENLGDKRVQATDKLIF.

This clone was counted ten times or more. With a far larger clone one base away, a read error is the likely cause. This chain links TRDV2 with TRDJ1; TRDD3 is a possible D gene (5 bases). Germline V gene data show CDR1 as GEAIGNYY and CDR2 as EKD. The CDR3 is made up of 17 amino acids. CDR3 region: CACGTVGVGLYTDKLIF. CDR3 DNA sequence: TGTGCCTGTGGCACCGTTGGGGTCGGATTATACACCGATAAACTCATCTTT.

With respect to this clone: Germline and junction disagree at one end, which may indicate a read error. The V call is TRDV2, the J call TRDJ1, with 7 bases fitting TRDD3. This CDR3 region has 16 residues. Germline V gene lookup returns CDR1 GEAIGNYY and CDR2 EKD. The CDR3 spells CACESLGASYTNKLIF. DNA of the CDR3: TGTGCCTGTGAAAGTCTGGGGGCCTCGTACACCAATAAACTCATCTTT.

This clone was recorded a few times. With only one base between it and a far larger clone, this is likely a read error. Other DNA sequences of this sample code for an identical CDR3. The chain employs TRDV2 and TRDJ3; 12 bases line up with TRDD3. This CDR3 is 20 amino acids long. CDR1 is GEAIGNYY and CDR2 is EKD in the germline V gene. The CDR3 reads CACDTVLGDTISWDTRQMFF. CDR3 DNA sequence: TGTGCCTGTGACACCGTACTGGGGGATACAATCTCCTGGGACACCCGACAGATGTTCTTC.

This clone was counted a few times. This is likely an artifact of a read error, given a far larger clone one base away. Distinct nucleotide sequences in the sample also encode this CDR3. The chain links TRDV2 to TRDJ1; 10 nucleotides match TRDD3. Germline CDR1 and CDR2: GEAIGNYY and EKD. The trim removed 4 bases at V and 1 base at J, leaving 17 bases unmatched. The CDR3 contains 19 residues. CDR3 residues: CACENLGDKRVQATDKLIF. The CDR3 DNA is TGTGCCTGTGAAAACCTGGGGGATAAGCGGGTGCAGGCCACCGATAAACTCATCTTT.

This clone was recorded a few times. TCRdb lists the protein of a much larger clone for this DNA, which differs at residue 10, so this is likely a read error; the protein given here is translated from the DNA itself. The V gene is TRDV2, the J gene TRDJ1; 9 bases align to TRDD3. Per germline, CDR1 GEAIGNYY and CDR2 EKD. The CDR3 extends over 16 amino acids. With 3 bases clipped from V and 0 bases from J, the junction kept 7 bases outside the gene matches. This CDR3 reads CACDPLLGEHTDKLIF. The DNA of the CDR3 is TGTGCCTGTGACCCCCTACTGGGGGAGCACACCGATAAACTCATCTTT.

With regard to this clone: Since a far larger clone is one base different, this is likely a read error. The sample holds other DNA sequences that translate to the same CDR3. The gene calls are TRDV2 and TRDJ1; the match to TRDD3 covers 13 bases. The CDR3 is 16 amino acids. Germline lookup yields CDR1 GEAIGNYY and CDR2 EKD. The CDR3 DNA is TGTGCCTGCGACATTCTACTGGGGGATACGGCCGATAAACTCATCTTT. Translation gives CACDILLGDTADKLIF.

Ten or more counts support this clone. A far larger clone lies a single base away; this is likely a read error. The genes are TRDV2 and TRDJ1, with a tentative D call TRDD3 (6 bases). Per germline, CDR1 GEAIGNYY and CDR2 EKD. This CDR3 comprises 17 residues. CDR3: CACDKVGAPVVTDKLTF. The CDR3 DNA reads TGTGCCTGTGACAAAGTGGGGGCTCCAGTTGTGACCGATAAACTCACCTTT.

The sample holds a few counts of this clone. One base separates it from a far larger clone, so it is likely a read error. The sample holds other DNA sequences that translate to the same CDR3. This chain joins TRDV2 and TRDJ1, with D unresolved. CDR1 is GEAIGNYY, CDR2 EKD, per germline. This CDR3 spans 18 amino acids. The CDR3 DNA reads as TGTGCCTGTGACACACTAAACATCGGGGCTATAAACACCGATAAGCTCATCTTT. Protein product: CACDTLNIGAINTDKLIF.

A remark on this clone: This sequence may be a read error, since a much larger clone differs from it by one base. Other DNA sequences in the same sample also yield this CDR3. The CDR3 DNA is TGTGCCTGTGACACCGTGGGGTCCCCGTACACCGATAAACTCATCTTT. Its translation: CACDTVGSPYTDKLIF. This chain connects TRDV2 to TRDJ1, with D perhaps TRDD3 (5 bases). Germline assignment: CDR1 GEAIGNYY and CDR2 EKD. The CDR3 sequence is 16 residues long. Deletions cut 0 bases from V and 0 bases from J, with 13 bases between.

Points on this clone: A far bigger clonotype differs at one base, so this is likely a read error. In the same sample, other DNA sequences code for this CDR3. The chain recombines TRDV2 with TRDJ1, with 11 bases matching TRDD3. This CDR3 has 15 residues. With 7 bases clipped from V and 4 bases from J, the junction kept 10 bases outside the gene matches. Per germline, CDR1 GEAIGNYY and CDR2 EKD. Written as DNA, the CDR3 is TGTGCCTGCCTTCTACTGGGGGATAAGGGCGATAAACTCATCTTT. Translation: CACLLLGDKGDKLIF.

A note on this clone: The TCRdb record carries a much larger clone's protein, which differs from this DNA's translation at residue 13; a read error is the likely cause, and the protein listed here is the DNA translation. The chain has TRDV2 and TRDJ3; 8 bases agree with TRDD3. The germline V gene has CDR1 GEAIGNYY and CDR2 EKD. This CDR3 spans 19 amino acids. The CDR3 region is CACDTTGGYSSWETRQMFF. For the CDR3, the DNA is TGTGCCTGTGACACCACTGGGGGCTATAGCTCCTGGGAAACCCGACAGATGTTTTTC.

Worth noting for this clone: TCRdb's protein for this DNA is that of a much larger clone and differs from the translation at residue 3, likely a read error; the protein shown is the DNA translation. This chain joins TRDV2 and TRDJ1; D gene unclear. Looked up from germline, CDR1 is GEAIGNYY and CDR2 is EKD. This CDR3 has 18 amino acids. This CDR3 is CARDTVAPANPGADKLIF. CDR3 nucleotide sequence: TGTGCCCGTGACACCGTAGCCCCAGCAAACCCAGGGGCCGATAAACTCATCTTT.

A remark on this clone: TCRdb pairs this DNA with a much larger clone's protein that differs at residue 13, likely a read error; the protein shown was translated from the DNA. The V call is TRDV2, the J call TRDJ1; a weak D match, TRDD3 (5 bases). The ends were cut back, 0 bases at V and 13 bases at J, with 23 bases in the middle. CDR3 size: 15 residues. Germline V CDR1 and CDR2: GEAIGNYY, EKD. CDR3 nucleotide sequence: TGTGCCTGTGACACCGTTGGAGATATAGGGGAGTCACCCATCTTT. This gives the protein CACDTVGDIGESPIF.

This clone was recorded many times. A far larger clone differs by one base, so this is likely a read error. This sample also contains other DNA sequences that code for the same CDR3. The gene calls are TRDV2 and TRDJ1, with D unresolved. The V gene's germline CDR1 is GEAIGNYY and CDR2 EKD. The CDR3 has 15 residues. Trimming left V 0 bases short and J 8 bases short, with 18 bases between. The CDR3 bases are TGTGCCTGTGACACCCTCGGGACGGCCAACGACAAACTCATCTTT. As protein: CACDTLGTANDKLIF.

This sequence joins TRDV2 and TRDJ1, with D possibly matching TRDD3 (6 bases). Germline loops: CDR1 GEAIGNYY, CDR2 EKD. CDR3 length: 18 residues. With 0 bases removed from V and 2 bases from J, the gap between germline ends came to 21 bases. In DNA, the CDR3 is TGTGCCTGTGACACCTTAAACCTGGAGGATACAAGGACCGATAAACTCATCTTT. Its translation: CACDTLNLEDTRTDKLIF.

A remark on this clone: This likely came from a read error, as a far larger clone is one base away. The same CDR3 is also encoded by other DNA sequences in this sample. The CDR3 here is CACDTLNLGDTQTDKLIF. CDR3 sequence (DNA): TGTGCCTGTGACACCTTAAACCTGGGTGATACGCAAACCGATAAACTCATCTTT. The chain carries TRDV2 and TRDJ1; D perhaps matches TRDD3 (6 bases). CDR1 GEAIGNYY and CDR2 EKD come from the germline V gene. The CDR3 sequence is 18 residues long. V gave up 0 bases and J gave up 2 bases, with 21 bases separating them.

In this sample, this clone turned up a few times. The TCRdb protein, from a much larger clone, departs from this DNA's translation at residue 4, likely by read error; the protein shown derives from the DNA. V is TRDV2 and J is TRDJ1; D gene unclear. The CDR3 runs 15 residues. V was pared by 5 bases and J by 4 bases, with 19 bases between. Germline lookup yields CDR1 GEAIGNYY and CDR2 EKD. The CDR3 region is CACGALRDRGDKLIF. For the CDR3, the DNA is TGTGCCTGTGGCGCTCTGCGGGACCGTGGCGATAAACTCATCTTT.

In its sample, this clone was seen many times. A far bigger clonotype differs at one base, so this is likely a read error. Other nucleotide sequences from this sample produce the same CDR3. V usage is TRDV2 and J usage is TRDJ1; 8 positions agree with TRDD3. CDR3 length: 18 amino acids. Germline values: CDR1 GEAIGNYY, CDR2 EKD. The V gene end was trimmed by 0 bases and the J gene end by 0 bases; junction bases not matched to a gene: 11. CDR3 sequence reads: CACDTVSTGGYDTDKLIF. CDR3 nucleotide sequence: TGTGCCTGTGACACCGTTTCGACTGGGGGGTACGACACCGATAAACTCATCTTT.

This clone showed up just a few times. The V gene is TRDV2, the J gene TRDJ1; the match to TRDD3 covers 13 bases. Germline V gene lookup returns CDR1 GEAIGNYY and CDR2 EKD. Trimming cost V 0 bases and J 0 bases; bases outside gene matches: 12. The CDR3 spans 20 residues. The CDR3 sequence is CACDTVAILGDTPDTDKLIF. In nucleotides, the CDR3 is TGTGCCTGTGACACCGTGGCTATACTGGGGGATACGCCGGACACCGATAAACTCATCTTT.

By share, this clone counts as medium-sized. The same CDR3 can be traced to other DNA sequences in this sample. The rearrangement uses TRDV2 and TRDJ1, with TRDD3 matching over 12 bases. Trimming took 2 bases from V and 0 from J; bases not matched to a gene: 6. The CDR3 length is 17 residues. Germline values: CDR1 GEAIGNYY, CDR2 EKD. The CDR3 loop reads CACDKLGDTPHTDKLIF. The CDR3 region has the DNA TGTGCCTGTGACAAACTGGGGGATACACCGCACACCGATAAACTCATCTTT.

This clone was detected ten times or more. The TCRdb protein, from a much larger clone, departs from this DNA's translation at residue 15, likely by read error; the protein shown derives from the DNA. In DNA form, the CDR3 reads TGTGCCTGTGACACAGTGGGGGATATAAGGTCCACCGATAAACCCATCTTT. It specifies CACDTVGDIRSTDKPIF. The chain is built from TRDV2 and TRDJ1; 9 bases align to TRDD3. This CDR3 has 17 amino acids. Germline CDR1 and CDR2: GEAIGNYY and EKD.